This section outlines one T cell receptor (beta chain) sequence together with its context. Its antigen is undetermined. While the first cohort had fewer than 850 subjects, the donors belonged to the separate validation cohort of over a hundred subjects. The data derive from a study of cytomegalovirus exposure and HLA in healthy donors. Produced via immunoSEQ multiplex PCR; TCRdb's table is partial and in-frame only. Of some 90,000 clones in the sample, roughly 87% were seen once. V shed 4 bases, J shed 0 bases, and the junction held 4 bases outside the gene matches. Looked up from germline, CDR1 is SGHRS and CDR2 is YFSETQ. This CDR3 has 14 residues. Overall study results and limits: Most TCRs appeared rarely, but some public TCRs recurred in many donors.

Sequencing input: PBMCs. This chain links TRBV5-1 with TRBJ2-7; TRBD1 agrees at 7 bases. The clonotype originates from a man aged 18 to 35 in good health and CMV-seropositive. The CDR3 DNA sequence: TGCGCCAGCAGCGTCCGGGACAGCTCCTACGAGCAGTACTTC. This sequence encodes CASSVRDSSYEQYF. Combining the CDR3 with reference TRBV5-1 and TRBJ2-7 gives the whole variable domain KAGVTQTPRYLIKTRGQQVTLSCSPISGHRSVSWYQQTPGQGLQFLFEYFSETQRNKGNFPGRFSGRQFSNSRSEMNVSTLELGDSALYLCASSVRDSSYEQYFGPGTRLTVT.